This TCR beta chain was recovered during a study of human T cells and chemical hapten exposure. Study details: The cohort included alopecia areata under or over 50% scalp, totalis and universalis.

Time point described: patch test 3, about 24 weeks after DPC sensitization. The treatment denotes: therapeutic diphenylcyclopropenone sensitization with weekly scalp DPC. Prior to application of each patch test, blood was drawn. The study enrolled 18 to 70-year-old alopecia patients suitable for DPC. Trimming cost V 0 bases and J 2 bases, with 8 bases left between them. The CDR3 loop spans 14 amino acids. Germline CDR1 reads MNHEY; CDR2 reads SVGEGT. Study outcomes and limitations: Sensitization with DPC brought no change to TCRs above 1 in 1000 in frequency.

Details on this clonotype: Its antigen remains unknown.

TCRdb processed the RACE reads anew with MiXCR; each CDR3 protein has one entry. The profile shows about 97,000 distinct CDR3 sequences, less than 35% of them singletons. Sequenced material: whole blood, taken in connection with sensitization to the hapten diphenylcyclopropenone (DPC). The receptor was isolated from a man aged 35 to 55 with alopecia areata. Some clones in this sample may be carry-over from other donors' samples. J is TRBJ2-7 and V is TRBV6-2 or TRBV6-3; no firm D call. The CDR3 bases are TGTGCCAGCAGTTACTCCCACAGCCCCTACGAGCAGTACTTC. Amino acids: CASSYSHSPYEQYF.